Listed here is a single T cell receptor (beta chain). The antigen it recognizes is unknown. The input lacks base qualities; no much larger clone sits a single base away. CDR1 and CDR2 are drawn from the germline V gene: SNHLY, FYNNEI. The trim is 3 bases for V and 0 bases for J, with a gap of 6 bases between the germline ends. From the cysteine up to the phenylalanine, the CDR3 has a length of 14 residues. The sequence is cut down to CDR3 DNA, 42 bases in frame from base 1. Another Seattle source contributed samples from volunteer blood donors who had recovered from COVID-19. The collaborating institutions used their own protocols to collect whole blood in K2EDTA tubes. For TCRbeta analysis, collaborators shipped samples in one of three forms: frozen whole blood, isolated PBMCs, or DNA extracted from either of those sample types. TCRbeta CDR3 regions were amplified from genomic DNA by means of the immunoSEQ Assay, a bias-controlled multiplex PCR. On the study's bioinformatics: Nucleated cell counts per sample were estimated from amplification of reference gene primers within the assay. Sequence reads were collapsed and filtered to measure the absolute abundance of every unique TCRbeta CDR3 rearrangement. For each sample, productive Simpson clonality was calculated as the square root of Simpson's diversity index over productive rearrangements. Entries here come from immuneACCESS through TCRdb and include only in-frame sequences with V and J called. Some clones fail to appear in such tables; in the studies checked, an unresolved V gene covers under half of the shortfall, and the cause of the remainder is unknown. The D gene and trimming were derived from the DNA, and the V and J assignments and clone size from that table. Across this sample there are fewer than 200,000 clones, with roughly 88% seen only once. About 1.2% of the sample belongs to the ten largest clones.

This entry comes from a study of blood T cell repertoires in COVID-19 (dated by TCRdb to the early 2020s). A note on the overall study: The collaborator samples originated in the United States, Italy and Spain and spanned the acute and convalescent phases of COVID-19. The material from the prospective study consisted of cDNA or gDNA derived from T cells, B-cell-depleted T cells, or PBMCs. Deeply sampled blood TCRbeta repertoires from subjects exposed to, actively infected with, or recovered from COVID-19 were included in the dataset. The repertoires were released in a freely available public database meant as a resource for research on the immune response to SARS-CoV-2. Samples came from the ongoing ImmuneRACE study (first 160 participants) plus 1,254 subjects from 6 global collaborators. A de-identified subject ID, COVID-19 status, age in years and sex were almost always included in the sample metadata. Where HLA class I and class II types were available, the types were taken from metadata supplied by the sample provider, not from assay-based typing. What the study reported, not specific to this receptor: The quantity of clinical and demographic metadata differed by source and by participant and was supplied without curation.

This sequence originates from a man aged 60-69 years who had recovered from COVID-19. The chain couples TRBV2 to TRBJ1-3; the D gene is unclear. Sequencing input: peripheral blood. The DNA reads TGTGCCAGCAGTGATCGGTACTCTGGAAACACCATATATTTT. The resulting protein is CASSDRYSGNTIYF.